These 18 T cell receptor beta chains were sequenced from one sample in a study of regulatory T cells in long-lasting Graves disease. This sample's time point: persistent/refractory GD, antithyroid drugs over 5 years with positive TRAb. PBMCs were the source of the RNA used for TCR sequencing. Arm-PCR with iRepertoire HTBI primers amplified the CDR3 regions for these TCR beta libraries. Each CDR3 protein is one row after TCRdb ran MiXCR on the multiplex PCR reads. The table records roughly 450,000 distinct CDR3 sequences, 23% of them present only once. The sequenced sample was peripheral blood mononuclear cells (PBMCs), obtained when the disease was refractory, from a patient treated with antithyroid drugs. These TCRs come from a female donor with Graves disease.

This clonotype was observed at least ten times. This sequence joins TRBV12-3 or TRBV12-4 and TRBJ2-7; 8 bases are shared with TRBD1. This CDR3 spans 13 amino acids. The ends lost 6 bases at V and 3 bases at J; junction bases unmatched: 4. This chain's CDR3 is CASRMTGDYEQYF. For the CDR3, the DNA is TGTGCCAGCAGAATGACAGGGGACTACGAGCAGTACTTC.

This clonotype was found many times. The chain is built from TRBV12-3 or TRBV12-4 and TRBJ1-4; 10 bases are shared with TRBD1. The CDR3 covers 19 residues. Losses at the gene ends were 9 bases for V and 4 bases for J; bases not matched to a gene: 20. CDR3 nucleotides: TGTGCCAGTATTCCCGGGGACAGGGGAAAAACTGTCCATAATGAAAAACTGTTTTTT. Its protein is CASIPGDRGKTVHNEKLFF.

This clonotype was observed a few times. V usage is TRBV6-4 and J usage is TRBJ2-7, with 10 bases fitting TRBD2. The CDR3 runs 15 residues. With V trimmed by 7 bases and J by 6 bases, 12 bases remained unmatched. Looked up from germline, CDR1 is MRHNA and CDR2 is SNTAGT. The CDR3 protein is CASKGGLAGVREQYF. CDR3 bases: TGTGCCAGCAAAGGGGGGCTAGCGGGAGTTCGCGAGCAGTACTTC.

This rearrangement joins TRBV12-5 to TRBJ1-1; TRBD1 matches 7 bases. V trimming: 5 bases; J trimming: 1 base; junction bases outside the gene matches: 4. From germline, CDR1 is LGHNT and CDR2 FRNRAP. This CDR3 is built from 14 residues. The CDR3 is CASGTTGANTEAFF. In DNA, the CDR3 is TGTGCTAGTGGTACAACAGGGGCGAACACTGAAGCTTTCTTT.

About this clonotype itself: A much larger clone sits a single nucleotide away, making a read error possible. The CDR3 end shows no conserved phenylalanine or tryptophan, and so a read error is likely. The V call is TRBV6-2 or TRBV6-3, the J call TRBJ2-7; 10 bases agree with TRBD1. With 5 bases clipped from V and 4 bases from J, the junction kept 8 bases outside the gene matches. CDR1 is MNHEY, CDR2 SVGEGT, per germline. The CDR3 contains 15 residues. As DNA, the CDR3 is TGTGCCAGCAGTAAGACCCCGGGACAGGGGTACGAGCAGTACTCC. Its translation: CASSKTPGQGYEQYS.

A few counts support this clonotype. This chain uses TRBV19 with TRBJ2-6; D unclear. V was shortened by 1 base and J by 0 bases, with 7 bases between the two germline ends. The CDR3 contains 16 residues. Germline V gene lookup returns CDR1 LNHDA and CDR2 SQIVND (reference sequence). The CDR3 bases are TGTGCCAGTAGTATAGGGGTGCGCTCTGGGGCCAACGTCCTGACTTTC. The encoded protein is CASSIGVRSGANVLTF. Supplemented by reference TRBV19 and TRBJ2-6, the full variable domain reads DGGITQSPKYLFRKEGQNVTLSCEQNLNHDAMYWYRQDPGQGLRLIYYSQIVNDFQKGDIAEGYSVSREKKESFPLTVTSAQKNPTAFYLCASSIGVRSGANVLTFGAGSRLTVL.

This clonotype came up a few times. The chain has TRBV20-1 and TRBJ2-7; D unclear. Trimming stripped 2 bases from V and 2 bases from J, with 7 bases between. This CDR3 is 12 amino acids long. Looked up from germline, CDR1 is DFQATT and CDR2 is SNEGSKA (reference sequence). CDR3 DNA sequence: TGCAGTGCTAGACTTCTAGCCTACGAGCAGTACTTC. This gives the protein CSARLLAYEQYF.

This clonotype came up a few times. The chain employs TRBV11-1 and TRBJ2-7, with TRBD1 as a possible D gene (6 bases). Trimming pared 5 bases from V and 1 base from J, leaving 18 bases between. The CDR3 loop spans 16 amino acids. Germline V gene sequence: CDR1 SGHAT, CDR2 FQDESV (reference sequence). This CDR3 reads CASSRGRGTPSYEQYF. The CDR3 nucleotides are TGTGCCAGCAGCCGAGGGCGTGGGACACCATCCTACGAGCAGTACTTC.

This clonotype appeared many times. V usage is TRBV11-2 and J usage is TRBJ1-1, with D hard to call. This CDR3 region has 15 residues. V was clipped by 1 base and J by 1 base, with 10 bases between them. Germline CDR1 SGHAT, CDR2 FQNNGV. The CDR3 sequence is CASSLVAGPNTEAFF. The CDR3 DNA sequence: TGTGCCAGCAGCTTAGTCGCAGGACCGAACACTGAAGCTTTCTTT.

The chain employs TRBV2 and TRBJ2-3; 11 bases are shared with TRBD2. CDR1 is SNHLY and CDR2 is FYNNEI in the germline V gene. J lost 1 base, V lost 9 bases, and 6 bases had no gene match. The CDR3 has 15 amino acids. CDR3 amino acids: CASTGTSGGTDTQYF. The CDR3 DNA reads as TGTGCCAGTACCGGGACTAGCGGAGGCACAGATACGCAGTATTTT.

This clonotype has a count of ten or more. This sequence joins TRBV6-5 and TRBJ2-7, with TRBD2 matching 9 bases. The ends lost 4 bases at V and 3 bases at J; junction bases unmatched: 4. CDR3 length: 14 residues. The germline V gene has CDR1 MNHEY and CDR2 SVGAGI. The CDR3 nucleotides read TGTGCCAGCAGTTCCCCGACTAGCGGCTACGAGCAGTACTTC. This encodes CASSSPTSGYEQYF.

The V gene is TRBV28, the J gene TRBJ1-1, with D possibly being TRBD1 (5 bases). V was shortened by 6 bases and J by 11 bases, with 16 bases between the two germline ends. Germline V gene lookup returns CDR1 MDHEN and CDR2 SYDVKM. CDR3 size: 12 residues. The CDR3 coding sequence is TGTGCCAGCAGCCGAGGGGCTCACGGGGCTTTCTTT. It translates to CASSRGAHGAFF.

This clonotype was detected many times. The V gene is TRBV2, the J gene TRBJ2-7; D not certain. Germline-derived CDR1 and CDR2 are SNHLY and FYNNEI. V gave up 6 bases and J gave up 3 bases, with 9 bases separating them. The CDR3 extends over 12 amino acids. The CDR3 sequence: CASSLQNYEQYF. In nucleotides, the CDR3 is TGTGCCAGCAGCTTACAGAACTACGAGCAGTACTTC.

This clonotype was seen at least ten times. CDR3 sequence: CASSPLQDSNQPQHF. The CDR3 coding sequence is TGTGCCAGCAGCCCCCTCCAGGATAGCAATCAGCCCCAGCATTTT. The chain couples TRBV7-6 to TRBJ1-5; no clear D. Germline lookup yields CDR1 SGHVS and CDR2 FNYEAQ. CDR3 length: 15 residues. V was shortened by 5 bases and J by 0 bases, with 11 bases between the two germline ends.

The chain recombines TRBV5-1 with TRBJ2-2; D could derive from TRBD1 or TRBD2 (6 bases each). Germline assignment: CDR1 SGHRS and CDR2 YFSETQ. This CDR3 comprises 15 residues. V shed 2 bases and J shed 5 bases, with 13 bases lying between them. The CDR3, as DNA: TGCGCCAGCAGCTTCGCGGTAGGGGGGACCGGGGAGCTGTTTTTT. Translated, it gives CASSFAVGGTGELFF.

This rearrangement joins TRBV24-1 to TRBJ2-7, with TRBD2 matching 11 bases. Trimming took 7 bases from V and 4 from J; bases not matched to a gene: 5. This CDR3 has 14 amino acids. Germline-derived CDR1 and CDR2 are KGHDR and SFDVKD. DNA for the CDR3: TGTGCCACCAGCCCAACTAGCGGGGGTTACGAGCAGTACTTC. It codes for CATSPTSGGYEQYF.

In regard to this clonotype: This may come from a read error, since a much larger clone is one base off. The chain links TRBV6-2 or TRBV6-3 to TRBJ1-1; weak D call: TRBD1 (5 bases). This CDR3 contains 13 residues. Trimming pared 6 bases from V and 3 bases from J, leaving 11 bases between. Germline CDR1 is MNHEY and CDR2 is SVGEGT. The CDR3: CASSWTTDTEAFF. CDR3 bases: TGTGCCAGCAGCTGGACAACGGACACTGAAGCTTTCTTT.

Notes on this clonotype: Just one base apart from a much larger clone, this may be a read error. The gene calls are TRBV7-2 and TRBJ1-1, with no clear D. The V end lost 5 bases, the J end lost 4 bases, and 11 bases lay between the germline ends. The CDR3 contains 13 residues. Germline V CDR1 and CDR2: SGHTA, FQGNSA. The CDR3 nucleotides read TGTGCCAGCAGCCCAATCAGTGTCACTGAAGCTTTCTTT. Translation gives CASSPISVTEAFF.